These 9 T cell receptor beta chains originate from one sample sequenced in a study of T cells after yellow fever vaccination. TCRdb called the 5' RACE reads again in MiXCR, with one record for every CDR3 protein. The repertoire includes 300,000 or so distinct CDR3 sequences, approximately 12% of them detected once, and 0.4% to 0.55% sits in the top ten. Sequenced here: CD4+ T cells sorted from PBMCs, sampled 45 days after the yellow fever booster vaccination. Every receptor here comes from a man aged 30 to 39 who received the YFV17D yellow fever vaccine.

A remark on this clonotype: A read error may account for a junction end that differs from germline. The chain uses TRBV4-3 and TRBJ2-5; 7 bases are a match to TRBD2. CDR1 is LGHNA and CDR2 is YSLEER in the germline V gene. The CDR3 loop spans 17 amino acids. CDR3 bases: TGCGCCATCAGCCAAGTTGTAGGGAGGGATACACGGGAGACCCAGTACTTC. Its translation: CAISQVVGRDTRETQYF.

The sample holds one count of this clonotype. The rearrangement links TRBV18 to TRBJ2-4; 7 bases match TRBD2. The CDR3 has 17 amino acids. The germline V gene encodes CDR1 KGHSH and CDR2 LQKENI. V lost 6 bases to trimming and J lost 0 bases; unmatched junction nucleotides: 11. The CDR3 bases are TGTGCCAGCTCTACTGAGAGACTAGCCTTAGCCAAAAACATTCAGTACTTC. It specifies CASSTERLALAKNIQYF.

The rearrangement joins TRBV7-9 to TRBJ2-1; 7 nucleotides match TRBD2. This CDR3 region has 12 residues. From germline, CDR1 is SEHNR and CDR2 FQNEAQ (reference sequence). The V gene end was trimmed by 7 bases and the J gene end by 15 bases; junction bases not matched to a gene: 12. CDR3 sequence reads: CASIGEAGRAFF. In DNA, the CDR3 is TGTGCCAGCATTGGTGAAGCGGGACGAGCGTTCTTC.

The rearrangement uses TRBV19 and TRBJ2-3, with D possibly being TRBD1 or TRBD2 (5 bases each). V shed 5 bases and J shed 0 bases, with 9 bases lying between them. This CDR3 has 14 residues. Germline CDR1 reads LNHDA; CDR2 reads SQIVND (reference sequence). The CDR3 loop reads CASSVGRSTDTQYF. Here the CDR3 DNA reads TGTGCCAGTAGTGTGGGACGGAGCACAGATACGCAGTATTTT.

This clonotype was recorded many times. This chain uses TRBV7-2 with TRBJ2-3; D is ambiguous. Trimming shortened V by 7 bases and J by 2 bases, and 16 bases separated the two germline ends. The CDR3 spans 15 residues. CDR1 SGHTA and CDR2 FQGNSA come from the germline V gene. Here the CDR3 reads CASKRASTATDTQYF. The CDR3 DNA follows: TGTGCCAGCAAACGGGCGAGCACTGCCACAGATACGCAGTATTTT. Using reference TRBV7-2 and TRBJ2-3 for the parts outside the CDR3, the full variable domain is GAGVSQSPSNKVTEKGKDVELRCDPISGHTALYWYRQSLGQGLEFLIYFQGNSAPDKSGLPSDRFSAERTGGSVSTLTIQRTQQEDSAVYLCASKRASTATDTQYFGPGTRLTVL.

This chain connects TRBV20-1 to TRBJ2-7; 9 bases are a match to TRBD2. V was clipped by 5 bases and J by 4 bases; unmatched bases: 6. From germline, CDR1 is DFQATT and CDR2 SNEGSKA (reference sequence). This CDR3 comprises 13 residues. For the CDR3, the DNA is TGCAGTGCTCCGGCTAGCGGGATGTACGAGCAGTACTTC. This translates into CSAPASGMYEQYF.

This clonotype was counted many times. The gene calls are TRBV29-1 and TRBJ2-3; D is ambiguous. Germline values: CDR1 SQVTM, CDR2 ANQGSEA. Trimming removed 5 bases from V and 5 bases from J, with 11 bases in between. The CDR3 totals 12 residues. The chain's CDR3 is CSVTTLGDTQYF. CDR3 sequence (DNA): TGCAGCGTTACCACACTGGGAGATACGCAGTATTTT.

This chain links TRBV20-1 with TRBJ2-7, with unresolved D. The CDR3 has 14 amino acids. Germline assignment: CDR1 DFQATT and CDR2 SNEGSKA (reference sequence). V was shortened by 0 bases and J by 0 bases, with 9 bases between the two germline ends. The CDR3 reads CSARDAGSSYEQYF. The CDR3, as DNA: TGCAGTGCTAGAGATGCCGGATCCTCCTACGAGCAGTACTTC.

This clonotype was seen a few times. This chain links TRBV5-4 with TRBJ2-5; D is possibly TRBD1 or TRBD2 (6 bases each). Trimming took 3 bases from V and 10 from J, leaving 19 bases between them. The CDR3 loop spans 14 amino acids. Germline lookup yields CDR1 SGHNT and CDR2 YYREEE (reference sequence). Here the CDR3 DNA reads TGTGCCAGCAGCTCGGGGGACACCCAATCTAACCAGTACTTC. Translating it yields CASSSGDTQSNQYF.